The subject of this entry is one T cell receptor (beta chain). Its target antigen remains unknown. From a lookup of the germline V gene, CDR1 and CDR2 are SGHRS and YFSETQ. The cysteine opens and the phenylalanine closes a CDR3 of 12 amino acids. Only the protein sequence is given. This sample is part of a study of CXCR3-negative and CXCR3-positive naive CD8 T cells (dated by TCRdb to between 2018 and 2020). Regarding the complete study: About 150 million TRB reads were obtained in total, roughly 1.5 +/- 0.3 million reads per library. Diversity and physicochemical repertoire analyses covered around 10 donors pooled from two independent experiments. TRBV-TRBJ cluster analysis included naive subsets from 5 donors and memory cells from 3 donors.

For each CD8+ T cell subset, flow sorting was done in triplicate, and 300,000 to 350,000 cells per subset went directly into RLT lysis buffer. Standard density gradient centrifugation was used to isolate peripheral blood mononuclear cells from buffy coats. An RNeasy Mini Kit was used to extract total RNA from the sorted cells. The instrument given in TCRdb is NextSeq 550. The Human TCR Profiling Kit (MiLaboratory) was used to prepare UMI-labeled 5' RACE TRB cDNA libraries. The full amount of extracted RNA was used for cDNA synthesis, and the full amount of resulting cDNA was used for PCR amplification. The libraries were made side by side, with each library going through the same number of PCR cycles. Per the authors' processing: With a requirement of at least two reads per UMI, MIGEC and MiXCR extracted about 50,000 +/- 10,000 unique UMI-labeled TRB cDNA molecules per library. An average of around 40,000 +/- 10,000 functional in-frame TRB CDR3 nucleotide clonotypes without stop codons was found per library. After downsampling to 5000 UMI-labeled TRB molecules per sample, diversity metrics such as normalized Shannon-Wiener and Chao1 were calculated in VDJtools. VDJtools was used to calculate clonotype-size-weighted physicochemical properties of the central five CDR3 residues, namely interaction energy, strength, volume and Kidera factor 4. Reads reprocessed by TCRdb are summarized as one entry per CDR3 protein sequence, and DNA is absent. TCRdb's processing, not the authors', yielded these V and J calls. This sample's listing comprises about 30,000 distinct CDR3 sequences. The top ten clonotypes cover approximately 10% of the sample.

Summary of the overall study and its limitations: Because CXCR3 expression was partially decreased after cryopreservation, freshly isolated PBMCs were used for most assays. Because surface CD5, which has been linked to self-reactivity in mice, was comparable between naive subsets, TCR interaction strength was also inferred from TRB CDR3 physicochemical properties. Repertoire diversity was comparably high in both naive subsets but much lower in memory CD8+ T cells. Within the same donor, TRBV-TRBJ usage looked similar between naive CXCR3-negative and CXCR3-positive cells, but memory cells had distinct patterns.

The TCR was taken from a human donor in good health. Some clones in this sample may be carry-over from other donors' samples. The sequenced material came from memory CD8+ T cells from blood. Explained via the paper, the cell subset or site label denotes: conventional CD8+ memory T cells (TMEM), sorted as controls. The rearrangement combines TRBV5-1 with TRBJ1-6; no DNA is available, so the TRBD1 call from TCRdb remains unchecked. The CDR3: CASGETATTLHF.